Listed here are 24 T cell receptor beta chains from one sample, sequenced in a study of cytomegalovirus exposure and HLA in healthy donors. Sequenced by immunoSEQ multiplex PCR; TCRdb stores in-frame clones only, minus some. The data hold fewer than 55,000 clones, with about 90% observed a single time. Sequenced material: PBMCs. The source is a man between 18 and 35 years old in good health and CMV-seronegative.

This chain links TRBV6-4 with TRBJ2-5; D remains unclear. V was pared by 0 bases and J by 11 bases, with 13 bases between. The germline CDR1 and CDR2 sequences are MRHNA and SNTAGT. CDR3 size: 13 residues. CDR3 sequence: CASSDSVTTQQYF. CDR3 nucleotide sequence: TGTGCCAGCAGTGACTCCGTCACTACCCAGCAGTACTTC.

The chain combines TRBV18 with TRBJ1-5, with a tentative D call TRBD1 (5 bases). This CDR3 has 14 amino acids. V was cut by 5 bases and J by 5 bases, with 13 bases left in between. The V gene's germline CDR1 is KGHSH and CDR2 LQKENI. DNA for the CDR3: TGTGCCAGCTCAGGGGCCACACGAGATCAGCCCCAGCATTTT. Its protein is CASSGATRDQPQHF.

The chain carries TRBV7-9 and TRBJ2-2, with 7 bases fitting TRBD1. V trimming: 9 bases; J trimming: 0 bases; junction bases outside the gene matches: 7. This CDR3 contains 15 residues. Germline values: CDR1 SEHNR, CDR2 FQNEAQ (reference sequence). CDR3 loop: CASPPGTANTGELFF. The CDR3 DNA follows: TGTGCCAGTCCCCCCGGGACAGCGAACACCGGGGAGCTGTTTTTT.

The chain is built from TRBV27 and TRBJ2-7, with TRBD1 as a possible D gene (6 bases). Looked up from germline, CDR1 is MNHEY and CDR2 is SMNVEV (reference sequence). The CDR3 runs to 15 residues. V was shortened by 2 bases and J by 3 bases, with 14 bases between the two germline ends. CDR3 protein: CASSLDPTGNYEQYF. CDR3 DNA: TGTGCCAGCAGTTTAGACCCTACAGGGAACTACGAGCAGTACTTC.

V is TRBV2 and J is TRBJ2-2; 8 bases match TRBD1. The CDR3 totals 18 residues. The J segment lost 5 bases and the V segment lost 0 bases, leaving 11 bases of the junction unmatched. Germline V CDR1 and CDR2: SNHLY, FYNNEI. CDR3: CASSEALGRGLRTGELFF. As DNA, the CDR3 is TGTGCCAGCAGTGAAGCGCTTGGCAGGGGGCTGAGAACCGGGGAGCTGTTTTTT.

This rearrangement joins TRBV19 to TRBJ1-5; tentative D call: TRBD1 (6 bases). CDR3 size: 15 residues. In germline, CDR1 is LNHDA, CDR2 SQIVND (reference sequence). Trimming pared 6 bases from V and 3 bases from J, leaving 15 bases between. CDR3 protein: CASRQPQGDNQPQHF. The CDR3 bases are TGTGCCAGTAGACAACCACAGGGAGACAATCAGCCCCAGCATTTT. The full variable domain, rest sourced from reference TRBV19 and TRBJ1-5, is DGGITQSPKYLFRKEGQNVTLSCEQNLNHDAMYWYRQDPGQGLRLIYYSQIVNDFQKGDIAEGYSVSREKKESFPLTVTSAQKNPTAFYLCASRQPQGDNQPQHFGDGTRLSIL.

The chain uses TRBV15 and TRBJ2-5; 13 positions match TRBD2. Germline assignment: CDR1 LNHNV and CDR2 YYDKDF (reference sequence). The V segment lost 4 bases and the J segment 1 base; nucleotides outside the gene matches: 12. The CDR3 runs to 19 residues. The CDR3 region is CATSKRPGLAGIIQETQYF. In nucleotides, the CDR3 is TGTGCCACCAGCAAAAGACCGGGACTAGCGGGGATCATCCAAGAGACCCAGTACTTC.

This chain uses TRBV30 with TRBJ1-5; no clear D gene. Germline V CDR1 and CDR2: GTSNPN, SVGIG (reference sequence). With 1 base removed from V and 0 bases from J, the gap between germline ends came to 13 bases. The CDR3 sequence is 16 residues long. CDR3 in amino acids: CAWSASFTYSNQPQHF. CDR3 sequence (DNA): TGTGCCTGGAGTGCATCGTTCACTTATAGCAATCAGCCCCAGCATTTT. The whole variable domain, remainder taken from reference TRBV30 and TRBJ1-5, is SQTIHQWPATLVQPVGSPLSLECTVEGTSNPNLYWYRQAAGRGLQLLFYSVGIGQISSEVPQNLSASRPQDRQFILSSKKLLLSDSGFYLCAWSASFTYSNQPQHFGDGTRLSIL.

The chain uses TRBV5-5 and TRBJ2-1; D is unresolved. The CDR3 extends over 15 amino acids. CDR1 and CDR2 (germline): SGHKS, YYEKEE (reference sequence). Trimming removed 4 bases at V and 10 bases at J, with 21 bases between. CDR3 bases: TGTGCCAGCAGCGACACGGTGACCCCAATTGGGGAGCAGTTCTTC. Amino acid sequence: CASSDTVTPIGEQFF.

This clone was detected only once. This chain joins TRBV28 and TRBJ2-7; D perhaps matches TRBD2 (6 bases). The CDR3 consists of 14 residues. CDR1 is MDHEN, CDR2 SYDVKM, per germline. V lost 7 bases to trimming and J lost 3 bases, with 16 bases between them. The CDR3 DNA is TGTGCCAGCACCGCTTGGGGGGAGATCTACGAGCAGTACTTC. Translation: CASTAWGEIYEQYF.

The gene calls are TRBV19 and TRBJ1-2, with D possibly being TRBD1 (5 bases). V lost 7 bases and J 0 bases, leaving 18 bases between the germline ends. Germline V gene sequence: CDR1 LNHDA, CDR2 SQIVND (reference sequence). The CDR3 covers 16 residues. The DNA of the CDR3 is TGTGCCAGTATACCACAGGCCTTCTTTCCTAACTATGGCTACACCTTC. Encoded protein: CASIPQAFFPNYGYTF.

V gene TRBV19 combines with J gene TRBJ2-1; 7 bases agree with TRBD2. J was trimmed by 4 bases and V by 8 bases; bases with no gene match: 11. Germline V CDR1 and CDR2: LNHDA, SQIVND (reference sequence). The CDR3 has 15 residues. Here the CDR3 reads CASRVTSLGYNEQFF. The CDR3 DNA is TGTGCCAGTCGCGTGACTAGCCTAGGATACAATGAGCAGTTCTTC. Together with reference TRBV19 and TRBJ2-1, the CDR3 gives the full variable domain: DGGITQSPKYLFRKEGQNVTLSCEQNLNHDAMYWYRQDPGQGLRLIYYSQIVNDFQKGDIAEGYSVSREKKESFPLTVTSAQKNPTAFYLCASRVTSLGYNEQFFGPGTRLTVL.

The chain has TRBV6-1 and TRBJ2-3; tentative D call: TRBD1 (6 bases). The germline CDR1 and CDR2 sequences are MNHNS and SASEGT. Trimming removed 6 bases from V and 5 bases from J, with 15 bases in between. This CDR3 region has 14 residues. CDR3 coding DNA: TGTGCCAGCAGGGCGACAGGTTATCAAGATACGCAGTATTTT. Its protein product is CASRATGYQDTQYF.

The rearrangement joins TRBV5-6 to TRBJ1-1, with a possible D match to TRBD1 (5 bases). The CDR3 is 12 amino acids. Germline V gene sequence: CDR1 SGHDT, CDR2 YYEEEE. Trimming took 8 bases from V and 7 from J, leaving 15 bases between them. Here the CDR3 reads CASSAGYDEAFF. For the CDR3, the DNA is TGTGCCAGTTCGGCAGGGTACGATGAAGCTTTCTTT.

The V call is TRBV4-3, the J call TRBJ2-3; D possibly corresponds to TRBD2 (6 bases). This CDR3 contains 16 residues. Trimming removed 5 bases at V and 6 bases at J, with 21 bases between. The germline gives CDR1 LGHNA, CDR2 YSLEER. CDR3 sequence reads: CASSESPLGGLDTQYF. Written as DNA, the CDR3 is TGCGCCAGCAGCGAAAGCCCTCTAGGAGGGCTTGATACGCAGTATTTT.

This chain uses TRBV4-1 with TRBJ2-1, with TRBD1 matching 12 bases. The V gene's germline CDR1 is MGHRA and CDR2 YSYEKL. This CDR3 is built from 15 residues. The V gene end was trimmed by 3 bases and the J gene end by 9 bases; junction bases not matched to a gene: 6. The CDR3: CASSQPGQGAGEQFF. CDR3 nucleotide sequence: TGCGCCAGCAGCCAGCCGGGACAGGGGGCCGGTGAGCAGTTCTTC.

This rearrangement joins TRBV19 to TRBJ2-2, with 7 bases that match TRBD1. V was clipped by 3 bases and J by 4 bases; unmatched bases: 17. Looked up from germline, CDR1 is LNHDA and CDR2 is SQIVND (reference sequence). This CDR3 region has 19 residues. The CDR3 loop is CASSMSGGPVELRTGELFF. The CDR3 nucleotides read TGTGCCAGTAGTATGTCAGGGGGTCCGGTAGAGTTGCGCACCGGGGAGCTGTTTTTT.

This CDR3 is CASSLGGLISPDEQYF. CDR3 coding DNA: TGTGCCAGCAGCTTAGGGGGACTCATCTCGCCCGACGAGCAGTACTTC. The rearrangement links TRBV7-8 to TRBJ2-7; D might be TRBD2 (6 bases). Germline-derived CDR1 and CDR2 are SGHVS and FQNEAQ. Between the trimmed V and J ends, which lost 1 base and 5 bases, there was a span of 18 bases. This CDR3 region has 16 residues.

The chain has TRBV5-1 and TRBJ1-1; D is ambiguous. V shed 4 bases and J shed 0 bases, with 13 bases lying between them. The V gene's germline CDR1 is SGHRS and CDR2 YFSETQ. The CDR3 is made up of 15 amino acids. The CDR3 spells CASSPNPTVNTEAFF. CDR3 in DNA: TGCGCCAGCAGCCCCAACCCGACTGTGAACACTGAAGCTTTCTTT.

The chain uses TRBV4-3 and TRBJ2-3; the match to TRBD1 covers 9 bases. V trimming: 2 bases; J trimming: 6 bases; junction bases outside the gene matches: 12. The CDR3 is made up of 17 amino acids. CDR1 LGHNA and CDR2 YSLEER come from the germline V gene. Written as DNA, the CDR3 is TGCGCCAGCAGCCAACTACATTACAGGGGGCGTTCCGATACGCAGTATTTT. Its translation is CASSQLHYRGRSDTQYF.

The table lists this clone with a few counts. This chain links TRBV9 with TRBJ1-5; D unresolved. This CDR3 has 14 amino acids. CDR1 and CDR2 from the germline V gene are SGDLS and YYNGEE. Trimming removed 5 bases at V and 2 bases at J, with 11 bases between. In DNA, the CDR3 is TGTGCCAGCAGTCTAACGGCGGGCAATCAGCCCCAGCATTTT. This codes for CASSLTAGNQPQHF.

The chain carries TRBV2 and TRBJ1-5, with a weak D call TRBD1 (6 bases). Trimming stripped 5 bases from V and 7 bases from J, with 12 bases between. This CDR3 is 13 amino acids long. CDR1 is SNHLY and CDR2 is FYNNEI in the germline V gene. CDR3 sequence reads: CASSRDIGQPQHF. DNA for the CDR3: TGTGCCAGCAGTCGGGACATCGGGCAGCCCCAGCATTTT.

This chain connects TRBV2 to TRBJ2-1; D may be TRBD1 (6 bases). Per germline, CDR1 SNHLY and CDR2 FYNNEI. V was trimmed by 5 bases and J by 6 bases, leaving 14 bases between them. This CDR3 comprises 14 residues. DNA for the CDR3: TGTGCCAGCAGTACAGGGACCTACGGCAATGAGCAGTTCTTC. Its translation is CASSTGTYGNEQFF.

The rearrangement links TRBV6-7 to TRBJ2-5, with 13 nucleotides matching TRBD2. TRBV6-7 counts as an open reading frame of uncertain function. This CDR3 has 16 residues. V was clipped by 9 bases and J by 5 bases; unmatched bases: 12. The CDR3 region is CARTPGLAGFGETQYF. For the CDR3, the DNA is TGTGCCAGAACACCGGGACTAGCGGGATTCGGGGAGACCCAGTACTTC.